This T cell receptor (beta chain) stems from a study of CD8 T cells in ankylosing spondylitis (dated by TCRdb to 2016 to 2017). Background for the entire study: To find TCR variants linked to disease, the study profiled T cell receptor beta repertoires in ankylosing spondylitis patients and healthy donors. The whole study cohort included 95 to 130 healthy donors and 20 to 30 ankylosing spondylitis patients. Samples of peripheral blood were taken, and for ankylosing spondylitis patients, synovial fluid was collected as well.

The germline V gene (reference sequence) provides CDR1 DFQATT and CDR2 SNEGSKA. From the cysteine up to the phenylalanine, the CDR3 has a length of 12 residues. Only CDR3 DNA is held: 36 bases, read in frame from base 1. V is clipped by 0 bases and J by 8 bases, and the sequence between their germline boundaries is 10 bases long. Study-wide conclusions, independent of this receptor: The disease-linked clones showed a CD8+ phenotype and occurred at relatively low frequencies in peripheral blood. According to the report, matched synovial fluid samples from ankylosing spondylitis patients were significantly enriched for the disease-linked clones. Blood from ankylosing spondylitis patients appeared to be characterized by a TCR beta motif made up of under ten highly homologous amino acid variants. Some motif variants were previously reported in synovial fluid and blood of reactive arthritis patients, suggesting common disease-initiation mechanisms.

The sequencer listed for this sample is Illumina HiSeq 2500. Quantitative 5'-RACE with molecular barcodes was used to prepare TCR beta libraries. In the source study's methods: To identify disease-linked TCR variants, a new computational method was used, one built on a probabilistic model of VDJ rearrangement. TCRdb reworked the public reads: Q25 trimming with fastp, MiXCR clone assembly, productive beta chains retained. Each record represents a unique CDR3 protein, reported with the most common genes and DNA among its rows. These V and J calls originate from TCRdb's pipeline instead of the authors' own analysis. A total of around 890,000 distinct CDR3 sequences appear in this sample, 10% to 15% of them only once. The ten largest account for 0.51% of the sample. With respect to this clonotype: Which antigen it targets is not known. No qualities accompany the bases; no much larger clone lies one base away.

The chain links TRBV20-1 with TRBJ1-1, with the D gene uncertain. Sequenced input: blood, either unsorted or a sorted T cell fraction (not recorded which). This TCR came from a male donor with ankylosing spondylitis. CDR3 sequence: CSAREGILEAFF. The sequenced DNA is TGCAGTGCTAGAGAAGGGATTTTAGAAGCTTTCTTT.